This T cell receptor (beta chain) was observed in a study of vaccination and CD4 T cells after COVID-19. Comments on this clonotype: The antigen remains unidentified.

The sample's treatment: roughly 11-day PBMC culture with coronavirus spike peptide pools or control peptides (ViraFEST assay). ViraFEST relied on peptide pools to expand antigen-specific T cells; the TCRs were sequenced afterward. Whole-study findings and limits: Convalescent patients' clones that were vaccine-specific were spike mono-reactive in 304 of 307 cases. Early post-infection timepoints were missing, and relatively few convalescent patients were studied.

Sequenced with the Oncomine TCR Beta short-read assay was DNA taken from cultured CD4+ T cells. TCRdb analysed the PCR reads with MiXCR anew, one entry per CDR3 protein. Among under 7,500 distinct CDR3 sequences listed, more than 60% were seen once. The CDR3 consists of 15 residues. Between the trimmed V and J ends, which lost 3 bases and 2 bases, there was a span of 13 bases. Per germline, CDR1 MGHDK and CDR2 SYGVNS. The gene calls are TRBV25-1 and TRBJ1-1, with unresolved D. Sequenced sample: CD4+ T cells from blood, cultured in vitro. This TCR was recovered from a human donor who had recovered from COVID-19. The DNA for the CDR3 is TGTGCCAGCAGTGATATAGGGATTCCTAACACTGAAGCTTTCTTT. As protein: CASSDIGIPNTEAFF.